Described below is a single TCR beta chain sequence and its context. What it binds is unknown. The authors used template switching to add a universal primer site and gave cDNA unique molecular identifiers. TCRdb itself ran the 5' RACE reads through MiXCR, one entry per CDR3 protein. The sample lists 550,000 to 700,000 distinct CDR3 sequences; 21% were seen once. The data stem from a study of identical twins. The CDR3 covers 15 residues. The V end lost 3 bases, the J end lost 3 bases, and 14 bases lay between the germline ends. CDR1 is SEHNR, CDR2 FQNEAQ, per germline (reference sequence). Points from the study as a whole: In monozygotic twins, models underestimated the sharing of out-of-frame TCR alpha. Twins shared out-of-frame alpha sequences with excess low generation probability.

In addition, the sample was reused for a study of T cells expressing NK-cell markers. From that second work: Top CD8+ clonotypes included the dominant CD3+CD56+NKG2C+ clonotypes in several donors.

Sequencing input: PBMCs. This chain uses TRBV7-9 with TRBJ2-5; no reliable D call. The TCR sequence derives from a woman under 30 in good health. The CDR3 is CASSFGSMLEETQYF. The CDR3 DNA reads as TGTGCCAGCAGCTTTGGCAGTATGTTGGAAGAGACCCAGTACTTC.